The rows below give T cell receptor beta chains drawn from one sample of a study of blood T cell repertoires in COVID-19. TCRdb's copy holds only in-frame clones and misses some; the assay was immunoSEQ multiplex PCR. The table records roughly 360,000 clones, over 80% of them present only once. Sequencing was carried out using PBMCs or T cells enriched from blood (not recorded which). The receptor set was obtained from a woman between 45 and 60 years old who had recovered from COVID-19. Both conserved end residues are part of each CDR3. A D gene is named only where the DNA matches it firmly. Clone size is given for some rows only: seen once, a few or many times, or a class if the clone is expanded.

d_call: TRBD1
j_call: TRBJ1-2
v_call: TRBV3-1/TRBV3-2
clone_size: once
cdr3_nt: TGTGCCAGCAGCCAACCCCGGACAGGGGGATATGGCTACACCTTC
cdr3_aa: CASSQPRTGGYGYTF

d_call: -
j_call: TRBJ1-2
v_call: TRBV9
clone_size: -
cdr3_nt: TGTGCCAGCAGCGTCGGCGGAGTTCCCTATGGCTACACCTTC
cdr3_aa: CASSVGGVPYGYTF

d_call: -
j_call: TRBJ1-2
v_call: TRBV2
clone_size: -
cdr3_nt: TGTGCCAGCAGCCGACAGCTAGACAACTATGGCTACACCTTC
cdr3_aa: CASSRQLDNYGYTF

d_call: -
j_call: TRBJ2-5
v_call: TRBV21-1
clone_size: -
cdr3_nt: TGTGCCAGCAGCAAAAAGGGACTAGCGGGCCTCCGGTACTTC
cdr3_aa: CASSKKGLAGLRYF

d_call: -
j_call: TRBJ2-7
v_call: TRBV4-1
clone_size: -
cdr3_nt: TGCGCCAGCAGCCAAGGATCTCCAGGGGAGCAGTACTTC
cdr3_aa: CASSQGSPGEQYF

d_call: -
j_call: TRBJ2-3
v_call: TRBV7-9
clone_size: -
cdr3_nt: TGTGCCAGCAGCTTAGAGGTGGCAAGCAGGGCTGATACGCAGTATTTT
cdr3_aa: CASSLEVASRADTQYF

d_call: TRBD2
j_call: TRBJ2-1
v_call: TRBV29-1
clone_size: -
cdr3_nt: TGCAGCGTCGGGGGTCTAGCGGGAGGCTACAATGAGCAGTTCTTC
cdr3_aa: CSVGGLAGGYNEQFF

d_call: -
j_call: TRBJ1-1
v_call: TRBV19
clone_size: -
cdr3_nt: TGTGCCAGTAGTACGGGAGTCTTGAACACTGAAGCTTTCTTT
cdr3_aa: CASSTGVLNTEAFF

d_call: -
j_call: TRBJ1-6
v_call: TRBV5-6
clone_size: -
cdr3_nt: TGTGCCAGCAGCCCACAAAGCTCCTATAATTCACCCCTCCACTTT
cdr3_aa: CASSPQSSYNSPLHF

d_call: TRBD2
j_call: TRBJ2-3
v_call: TRBV19
clone_size: once
cdr3_nt: TGTGCCAGTACCGACGGCGGTAGCGGGAGAGATACGCAGTATTTT
cdr3_aa: CASTDGGSGRDTQYF

d_call: TRBD2
j_call: TRBJ2-1
v_call: TRBV7-9
clone_size: -
cdr3_nt: TGTGCCAGCAGCTTGACGGGACTAGCATTGAATGAGCAGTTCTTC
cdr3_aa: CASSLTGLALNEQFF

d_call: TRBD1
j_call: TRBJ1-3
v_call: TRBV10-3
clone_size: once
cdr3_nt: TGTGCCATCAGTGAGGGGACAGGGCGCTCTGGAAACACCATATATTTT
cdr3_aa: CAISEGTGRSGNTIYF

d_call: -
j_call: TRBJ2-7
v_call: TRBV7-2
clone_size: -
cdr3_nt: TGTGCCAGCAGCTTAGTGTCAGGGGACGAGCAGTACTTC
cdr3_aa: CASSLVSGDEQYF

d_call: TRBD1
j_call: TRBJ2-3
v_call: TRBV11-1
clone_size: -
cdr3_nt: TGTGCCAGCAGCCCCGGACAGGGAGGCACAGATACGCAGTATTTT
cdr3_aa: CASSPGQGGTDTQYF

d_call: -
j_call: TRBJ1-2
v_call: TRBV3-1/TRBV3-2
clone_size: -
cdr3_nt: TGTGCCAGCAGCCAAGGGTCCGGGGGGAACTATGGCTACACCTTC
cdr3_aa: CASSQGSGGNYGYTF

d_call: TRBD1
j_call: TRBJ2-7
v_call: TRBV5-5
clone_size: many
cdr3_nt: TGTGCCAGCAGCTCCATAAGACAGGGCTACGAGCAGTACTTC
cdr3_aa: CASSSIRQGYEQYF

d_call: TRBD2
j_call: TRBJ2-1
v_call: TRBV27
clone_size: -
cdr3_nt: TGTGCCAGCAGCACAGCGGGAGGTGAGCAGTTCTTC
cdr3_aa: CASSTAGGEQFF

d_call: TRBD1
j_call: TRBJ1-2
v_call: TRBV19
clone_size: -
cdr3_nt: TGTGCCAGTAGTATAGAATTTTCCGGACAGGGGGATGGCTACACCTTC
cdr3_aa: CASSIEFSGQGDGYTF

d_call: -
j_call: TRBJ2-3
v_call: TRBV7-2
clone_size: -
cdr3_nt: TGTGCCAGCAGCTTAGATACTAGCAGTAGGACTAGCACAGATACGCAGTATTTT
cdr3_aa: CASSLDTSSRTSTDTQYF

d_call: -
j_call: TRBJ2-7
v_call: TRBV30
clone_size: -
cdr3_nt: TGTGCCTGGAGCAGGTCCTACGAGCAGTACTTC
cdr3_aa: CAWSRSYEQYF

d_call: -
j_call: TRBJ2-5
v_call: TRBV21-1
clone_size: -
cdr3_nt: TGTGCCAGCGTCAGGTTGGCGGGACGACTACAAGAGACCCAGTACTTC
cdr3_aa: CASVRLAGRLQETQYF

d_call: -
j_call: TRBJ2-7
v_call: TRBV7-8
clone_size: -
cdr3_nt: TGTGCCAGCAGCAGCCGGGGGTCCCACGAGCAGTACTTC
cdr3_aa: CASSSRGSHEQYF

d_call: TRBD2
j_call: TRBJ2-1
v_call: TRBV4-2
clone_size: -
cdr3_nt: TGTGCCAGCAGCCAAGATTCGACTAGCGGGAGGGTCTCCTACAATGAGCAGTTCTTC
cdr3_aa: CASSQDSTSGRVSYNEQFF

d_call: -
j_call: TRBJ1-5
v_call: TRBV7-2
clone_size: -
cdr3_nt: TGTGCCAGCAGCTTAGGGCGCAGGGAAATTAATCAGCCCCAGCATTTT
cdr3_aa: CASSLGRREINQPQHF

d_call: -
j_call: TRBJ2-7
v_call: TRBV4-1
clone_size: once
cdr3_nt: TGCGCCAGCAGCCAAGATACAGGGACACCATACGAGCAGTACTTC
cdr3_aa: CASSQDTGTPYEQYF

d_call: TRBD1
j_call: TRBJ1-1
v_call: TRBV4-1
clone_size: -
cdr3_nt: TGCGCCAGCAGCCCAGGACAGGGGGCAGACACTGAAGCTTTCTTT
cdr3_aa: CASSPGQGADTEAFF